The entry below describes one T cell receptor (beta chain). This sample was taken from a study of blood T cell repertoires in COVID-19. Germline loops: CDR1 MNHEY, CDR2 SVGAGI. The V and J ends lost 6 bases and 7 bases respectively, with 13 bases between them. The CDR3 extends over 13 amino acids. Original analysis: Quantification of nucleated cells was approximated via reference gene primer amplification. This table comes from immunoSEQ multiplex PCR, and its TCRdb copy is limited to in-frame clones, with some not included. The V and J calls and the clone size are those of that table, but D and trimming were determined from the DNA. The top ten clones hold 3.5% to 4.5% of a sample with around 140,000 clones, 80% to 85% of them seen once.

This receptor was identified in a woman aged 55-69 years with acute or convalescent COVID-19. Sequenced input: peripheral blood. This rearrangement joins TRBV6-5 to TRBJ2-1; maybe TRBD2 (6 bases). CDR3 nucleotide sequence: TGTGCCAGCAGGCTGGGACTTCCGAATGAGCAGTTCTTC. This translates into CASRLGLPNEQFF.